A selection of T cell receptor beta chains follows, all from one sample in a study of blood T cell repertoires in COVID-19. Assay used: immunoSEQ multiplex PCR; TCRdb lists only in-frame clones, some missing. The table records about 48,000 clones, more than 75% of them present only once. Sequencing used peripheral blood. Receptors originate from a woman aged 60-70 years with acute or convalescent COVID-19. The CDR3 runs from the conserved cysteine through the conserved F or W. Fields, in order: D gene, J gene, V gene, clone size, CDR3 DNA, CDR3 protein. A D gene is named only where the DNA matches it firmly. Not every row has a clone size; where given, it reads once, few, many or a size class.

D gene: NA
J gene: TRBJ1-3
V gene: TRBV6-6
clone size: NA
CDR3 DNA: TGTGCCAGCACTCCTCAGGTTAACGGAAACACCATATATTTT
CDR3 protein: CASTPQVNGNTIYF

D gene: NA
J gene: TRBJ1-5
V gene: TRBV6-4
clone size: NA
CDR3 DNA: TGTGCCAGCAGTCCCGGACGGGGTAGCAATCAGCCCCAGCATTTT
CDR3 protein: CASSPGRGSNQPQHF

D gene: TRBD1
J gene: TRBJ2-5
V gene: TRBV9
clone size: NA
CDR3 DNA: TGTGCCAGCAGCGCCACAGGGGGTTCGGAGACCCAGTACTTC
CDR3 protein: CASSATGGSETQYF

D gene: TRBD1
J gene: TRBJ2-3
V gene: TRBV11-2
clone size: few
CDR3 DNA: TGTGCCAGCAGCCGGACAGGGATGGGGAGCACAGATACGCAGTATTTT
CDR3 protein: CASSRTGMGSTDTQYF

D gene: TRBD1
J gene: TRBJ1-1
V gene: TRBV7-9
clone size: NA
CDR3 DNA: TGTGCCAGCAGCCAGGGGGCAGGGGCTGAAGCTTTCTTT
CDR3 protein: CASSQGAGAEAFF

D gene: TRBD1
J gene: TRBJ1-3
V gene: TRBV3-1/TRBV3-2
clone size: few
CDR3 DNA: TGTGCCAGCAGACTCGGGACAGGGGGCACTGGAAACACCATATATTTT
CDR3 protein: CASRLGTGGTGNTIYF

D gene: NA
J gene: TRBJ2-1
V gene: TRBV7-9
clone size: NA
CDR3 DNA: TGTGCCAGCAGCTCGGACGGGGGTTCCTACAATGAGCAGTTCTTC
CDR3 protein: CASSSDGGSYNEQFF

D gene: NA
J gene: TRBJ1-2
V gene: TRBV7-3
clone size: NA
CDR3 DNA: TGTGCCAGCAGCTTAAGTGGAGGGGCGGGTGGCTACACCTTC
CDR3 protein: CASSLSGGAGGYTF

D gene: TRBD2
J gene: TRBJ2-7
V gene: TRBV5-4
clone size: few
CDR3 DNA: TGTGCCAGCAGCTCTACGACTAGCAACTACGAGCAGTACTTC
CDR3 protein: CASSSTTSNYEQYF

D gene: TRBD1
J gene: TRBJ2-7
V gene: TRBV3-1/TRBV3-2
clone size: NA
CDR3 DNA: TGTGCCAGCAGCCCTAGACAGGGTATTGGCGAGCAGTACTTC
CDR3 protein: CASSPRQGIGEQYF

D gene: NA
J gene: TRBJ2-1
V gene: TRBV6-2/TRBV6-3
clone size: NA
CDR3 DNA: TGTGCCAGCAGTTACTCCAGCGGAGTTTACAATGAGCAGTTCTTC
CDR3 protein: CASSYSSGVYNEQFF

D gene: NA
J gene: TRBJ1-1
V gene: TRBV7-3
clone size: NA
CDR3 DNA: TGTGCCAGCAGGTGGCAGGCTAACACTGAAGCTTTCTTT
CDR3 protein: CASRWQANTEAFF

D gene: TRBD1
J gene: TRBJ1-6
V gene: TRBV5-6
clone size: NA
CDR3 DNA: TGTGCCAGCAGCTTGGCAGGGGGTAGACCCCTCCACTTT
CDR3 protein: CASSLAGGRPLHF

D gene: NA
J gene: TRBJ2-1
V gene: TRBV6-5
clone size: NA
CDR3 DNA: TGTGCCAGCAGTTACTCGAAAAGCTCTGAGCAGTTCTTC
CDR3 protein: CASSYSKSSEQFF

D gene: TRBD1
J gene: TRBJ1-1
V gene: TRBV7-2
clone size: NA
CDR3 DNA: TGTGCCAGCAGCCAGGACAGGGAGGAAGCTTTCTTT
CDR3 protein: CASSQDREEAFF

D gene: NA
J gene: TRBJ1-1
V gene: TRBV2
clone size: NA
CDR3 DNA: TGTGCCAGCAGTGAAAGGACAGTCACTGAAGCTTTCTTT
CDR3 protein: CASSERTVTEAFF

D gene: TRBD2
J gene: TRBJ2-3
V gene: TRBV5-6
clone size: NA
CDR3 DNA: TGTGCCAGCAGCTTAGGGCTAGCGGCAAGCACAGATACGCAGTATTTT
CDR3 protein: CASSLGLAASTDTQYF

D gene: TRBD2
J gene: TRBJ2-3
V gene: TRBV27
clone size: NA
CDR3 DNA: TGTGCCAGCAGTTTATCGGGATGGGGACTAGCGGGGGGGGACACAGATACGCAGTATTTT
CDR3 protein: CASSLSGWGLAGGDTDTQYF

D gene: NA
J gene: TRBJ2-1
V gene: TRBV27
clone size: NA
CDR3 DNA: TGTGCCAGCAGTCCCCCTCGGGGAGTCCGACTTGAGCAGTTCTTC
CDR3 protein: CASSPPRGVRLEQFF

D gene: TRBD2
J gene: TRBJ2-7
V gene: TRBV27
clone size: NA
CDR3 DNA: TGTGCCAGCAGTCCCACCGGGACTACCGCCTACGAGCAGTACTTC
CDR3 protein: CASSPTGTTAYEQYF

D gene: TRBD1
J gene: TRBJ2-5
V gene: TRBV3-1/TRBV3-2
clone size: NA
CDR3 DNA: TGTGCCAGCAGCCAAGCACAGGGGGTCTTCGAGACCCAGTACTTC
CDR3 protein: CASSQAQGVFETQYF

D gene: NA
J gene: TRBJ2-3
V gene: TRBV5-1
clone size: NA
CDR3 DNA: TGCGCCAGCAGCTCGACAGGAGATACGCAGTATTTT
CDR3 protein: CASSSTGDTQYF

D gene: NA
J gene: TRBJ1-4
V gene: TRBV5-1
clone size: NA
CDR3 DNA: TGCGCCAGTGGCTCGGAGGGGAGGACAAGTGAAAAACTGTTTTTT
CDR3 protein: CASGSEGRTSEKLFF

D gene: NA
J gene: TRBJ1-5
V gene: TRBV6-5
clone size: NA
CDR3 DNA: TGTGCCAGCAGTACGCGGTATAGCAATCAGCCCCAGCATTTT
CDR3 protein: CASSTRYSNQPQHF

D gene: NA
J gene: TRBJ2-7
V gene: TRBV12-3/TRBV12-4
clone size: NA
CDR3 DNA: TGTGCCAGCAGTTTAAGGGGTTTTTACGAGCAGTACTTC
CDR3 protein: CASSLRGFYEQYF

D gene: TRBD2
J gene: TRBJ2-1
V gene: TRBV19
clone size: medium-sized
CDR3 DNA: TGTGCCAGTACCCCCATGGGGCTAGCGGGAGATGAGCAGTTCTTC
CDR3 protein: CASTPMGLAGDEQFF

D gene: NA
J gene: TRBJ1-1
V gene: TRBV14
clone size: NA
CDR3 DNA: TGTGCCAGCAGCCTCGGACAGCCGAACACTGAAGCTTTCTTT
CDR3 protein: CASSLGQPNTEAFF

D gene: TRBD1
J gene: TRBJ1-2
V gene: TRBV5-1
clone size: NA
CDR3 DNA: TGCGCCAGCAGACCTACAGGGGCCGTCGGCCCATATGGCTACACCTTC
CDR3 protein: CASRPTGAVGPYGYTF

D gene: NA
J gene: TRBJ2-1
V gene: TRBV7-9
clone size: NA
CDR3 DNA: TGTGCCAGCAGCCCGAATTCAGACAGATCCTACAATGAGCAGTTCTTC
CDR3 protein: CASSPNSDRSYNEQFF

D gene: TRBD2
J gene: TRBJ2-3
V gene: TRBV5-1
clone size: NA
CDR3 DNA: TGCGCCAGCAGCTTCTTAGCGGGGGGTAGAAGCACAGATACGCAGTATTTT
CDR3 protein: CASSFLAGGRSTDTQYF

D gene: NA
J gene: TRBJ2-5
V gene: TRBV6-2/TRBV6-3
clone size: NA
CDR3 DNA: TGTGCCAGCAGTCCCGGGACACTGGGGACCCAGTACTTC
CDR3 protein: CASSPGTLGTQYF

D gene: NA
J gene: TRBJ1-1
V gene: TRBV6-5
clone size: once
CDR3 DNA: TGTGCCAGCAACTTAGACAGGCATGCCACTGAAGCTTTCTTT
CDR3 protein: CASNLDRHATEAFF

D gene: TRBD2
J gene: TRBJ2-2
V gene: TRBV2
clone size: NA
CDR3 DNA: TGTGCCAGCAGACGACTAGCGGGAGATACCGGGGAGCTGTTTTTT
CDR3 protein: CASRRLAGDTGELFF

D gene: TRBD1
J gene: TRBJ1-3
V gene: TRBV6-6
clone size: NA
CDR3 DNA: TGTGCCAGCACCAACAGGGGTAGAAACTCTGGAAACACCATATATTTT
CDR3 protein: CASTNRGRNSGNTIYF

D gene: NA
J gene: TRBJ1-2
V gene: TRBV11-3
clone size: NA
CDR3 DNA: TGTGCCAGCAGCTTAGAGCACGGGACTAACTATGGCTACACCTTC
CDR3 protein: CASSLEHGTNYGYTF